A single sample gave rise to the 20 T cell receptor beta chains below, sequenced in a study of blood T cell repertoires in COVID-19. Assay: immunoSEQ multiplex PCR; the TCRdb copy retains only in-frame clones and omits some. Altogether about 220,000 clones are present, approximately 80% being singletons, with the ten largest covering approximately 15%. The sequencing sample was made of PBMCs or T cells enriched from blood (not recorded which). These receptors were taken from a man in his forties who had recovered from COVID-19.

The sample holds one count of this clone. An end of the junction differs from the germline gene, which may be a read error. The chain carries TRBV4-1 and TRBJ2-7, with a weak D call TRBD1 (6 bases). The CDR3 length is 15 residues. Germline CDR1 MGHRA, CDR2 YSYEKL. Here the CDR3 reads CPSSRRWQGLYEQYF. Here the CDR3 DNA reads TGCCCCAGCAGCCGGCGGTGGCAGGGGCTCTACGAGCAGTACTTC.

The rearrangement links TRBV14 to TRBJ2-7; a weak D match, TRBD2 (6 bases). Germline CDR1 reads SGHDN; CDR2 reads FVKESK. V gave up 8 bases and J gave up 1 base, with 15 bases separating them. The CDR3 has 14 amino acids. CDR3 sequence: CASSLPSASYEQYF. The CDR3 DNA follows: TGTGCCAGCTCCCTCCCTAGCGCGTCCTACGAGCAGTACTTC.

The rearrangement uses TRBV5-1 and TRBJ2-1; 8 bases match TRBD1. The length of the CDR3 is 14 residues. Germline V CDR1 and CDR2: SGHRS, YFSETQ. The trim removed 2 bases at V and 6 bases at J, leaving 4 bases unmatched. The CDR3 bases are TGCGCCAGCAGCTTCCAGGGGGCGACCAATGAGCAGTTCTTC. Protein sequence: CASSFQGATNEQFF.

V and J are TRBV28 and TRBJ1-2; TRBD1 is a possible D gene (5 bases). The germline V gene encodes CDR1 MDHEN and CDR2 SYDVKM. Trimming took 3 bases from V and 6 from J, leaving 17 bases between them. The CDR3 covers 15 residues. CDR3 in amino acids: CASSFSPGPEHGYTF. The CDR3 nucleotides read TGTGCCAGCAGTTTCTCTCCAGGGCCAGAGCATGGCTACACCTTC.

The CDR3 coding sequence is TGCGCCAGCAGAAACCGGGACAGGGACACCGGGGAGCTGTTTTTT. This codes for CASRNRDRDTGELFF. V gene TRBV5-1 combines with J gene TRBJ2-2, with 9 positions matching TRBD1. The junction had 5 bases not matched to a gene; V was cut back by 5 bases and J by 3 bases. Germline loops: CDR1 SGHRS, CDR2 YFSETQ. This CDR3 is built from 15 residues.

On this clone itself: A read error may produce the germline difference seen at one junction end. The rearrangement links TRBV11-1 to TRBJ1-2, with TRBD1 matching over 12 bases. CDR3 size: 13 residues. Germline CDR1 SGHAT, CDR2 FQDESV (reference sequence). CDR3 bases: TGTGCCAGCTCCCCCCGGGACAGGGGGCCCTACTACTTC. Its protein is CASSPRDRGPYYF.

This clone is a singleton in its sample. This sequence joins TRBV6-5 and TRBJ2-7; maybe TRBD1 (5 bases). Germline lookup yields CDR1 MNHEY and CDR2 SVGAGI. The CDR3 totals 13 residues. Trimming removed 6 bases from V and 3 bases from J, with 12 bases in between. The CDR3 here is CASSTTAHYEQYF. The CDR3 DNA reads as TGTGCCAGCAGCACGACAGCACACTACGAGCAGTACTTC.

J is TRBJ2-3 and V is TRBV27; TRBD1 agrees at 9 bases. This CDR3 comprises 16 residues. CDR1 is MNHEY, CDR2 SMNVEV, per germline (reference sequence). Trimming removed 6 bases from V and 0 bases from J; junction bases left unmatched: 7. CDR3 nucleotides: TGTGCCAGCAGAGATCCCGGGACAGGGAGCACAGATACGCAGTATTTT. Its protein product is CASRDPGTGSTDTQYF.

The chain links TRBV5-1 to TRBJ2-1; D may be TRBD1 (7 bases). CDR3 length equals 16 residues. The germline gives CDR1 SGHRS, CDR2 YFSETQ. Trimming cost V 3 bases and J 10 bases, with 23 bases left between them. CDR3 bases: TGCGCCAGCAGCTCGGGCCCAGCGGCCAGGGGGGAGGAGCAGTTCTTC. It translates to CASSSGPAARGEEQFF.

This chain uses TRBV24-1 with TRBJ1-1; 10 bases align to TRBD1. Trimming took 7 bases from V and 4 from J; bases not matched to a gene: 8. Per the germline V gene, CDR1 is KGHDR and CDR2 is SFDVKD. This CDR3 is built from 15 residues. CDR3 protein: CATSPGQGRSTEAFF. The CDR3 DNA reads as TGTGCCACCAGCCCGGGACAGGGGAGGAGCACTGAAGCTTTCTTT.

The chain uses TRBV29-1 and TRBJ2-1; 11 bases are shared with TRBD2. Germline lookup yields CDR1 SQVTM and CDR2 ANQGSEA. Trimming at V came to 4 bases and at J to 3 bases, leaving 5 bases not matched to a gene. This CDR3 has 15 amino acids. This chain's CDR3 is CSVGGTSGSYNEQFF. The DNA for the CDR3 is TGCAGCGTTGGGGGCACTAGCGGGAGCTACAATGAGCAGTTCTTC.

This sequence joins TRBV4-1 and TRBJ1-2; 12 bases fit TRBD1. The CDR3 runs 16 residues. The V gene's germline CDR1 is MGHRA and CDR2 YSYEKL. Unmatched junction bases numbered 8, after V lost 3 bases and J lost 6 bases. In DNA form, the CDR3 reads TGCGCCAGCAGCCAGGCCGGGACAGGGGGCTCCGATGGCTACACCTTC. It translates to CASSQAGTGGSDGYTF.

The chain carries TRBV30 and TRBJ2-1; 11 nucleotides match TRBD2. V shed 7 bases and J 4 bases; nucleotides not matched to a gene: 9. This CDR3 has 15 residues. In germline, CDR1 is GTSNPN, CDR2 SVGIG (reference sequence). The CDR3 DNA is TGTGCCTCAACCCCCGGGACTAGCGGATACAATGAGCAGTTCTTC. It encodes CASTPGTSGYNEQFF.

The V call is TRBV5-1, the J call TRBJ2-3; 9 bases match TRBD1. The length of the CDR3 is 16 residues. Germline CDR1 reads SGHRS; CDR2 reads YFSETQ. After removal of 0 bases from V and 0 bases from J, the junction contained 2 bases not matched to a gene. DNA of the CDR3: TGCGCCAGCAGCTTGGGGACAGGGGCTAGCACAGATACGCAGTATTTT. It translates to CASSLGTGASTDTQYF.

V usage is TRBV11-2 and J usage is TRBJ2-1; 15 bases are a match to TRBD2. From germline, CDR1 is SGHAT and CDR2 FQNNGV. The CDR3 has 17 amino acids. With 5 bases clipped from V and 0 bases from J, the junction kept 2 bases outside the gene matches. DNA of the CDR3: TGTGCCAGCAGCCAGGGACTAGCGGGAGGCTCCTACAATGAGCAGTTCTTC. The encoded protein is CASSQGLAGGSYNEQFF.

In nucleotides, the CDR3 is TGTGCCAGTAACCTGGGACAAGGCAACTATGGCTACACCTTC. The encoded protein is CASNLGQGNYGYTF. V gene TRBV19 combines with J gene TRBJ1-2, with D tentatively TRBD1 (6 bases). CDR1 and CDR2 (germline): LNHDA, SQIVND (reference sequence). V gave up 7 bases and J gave up 2 bases, with 14 bases separating them. The CDR3 is 14 amino acids.

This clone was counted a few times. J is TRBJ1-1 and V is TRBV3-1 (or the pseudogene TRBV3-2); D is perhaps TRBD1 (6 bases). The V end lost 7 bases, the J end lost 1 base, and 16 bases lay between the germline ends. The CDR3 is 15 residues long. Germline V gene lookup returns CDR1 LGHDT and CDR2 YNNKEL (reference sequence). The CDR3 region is CASTNYRGQNTEAFF. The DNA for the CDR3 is TGTGCCAGCACCAATTACCGGGGACAGAACACTGAAGCTTTCTTT.

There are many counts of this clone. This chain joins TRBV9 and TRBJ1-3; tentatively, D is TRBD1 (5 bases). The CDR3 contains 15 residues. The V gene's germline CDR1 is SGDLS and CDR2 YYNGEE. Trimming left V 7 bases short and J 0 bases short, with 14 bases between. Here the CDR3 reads CASAVTGSSGNTIYF. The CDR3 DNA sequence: TGTGCCAGCGCCGTTACAGGTTCCTCTGGAAACACCATATATTTT.

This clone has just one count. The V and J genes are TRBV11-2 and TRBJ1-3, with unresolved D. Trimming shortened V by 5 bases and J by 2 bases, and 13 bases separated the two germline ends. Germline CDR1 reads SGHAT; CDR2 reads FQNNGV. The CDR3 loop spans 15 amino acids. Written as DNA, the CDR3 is TGTGCCAGCAGCATTTTCCGGAGAGCTGGAAACACCATATATTTT. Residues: CASSIFRRAGNTIYF. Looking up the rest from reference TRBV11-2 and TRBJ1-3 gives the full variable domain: EAGVAQSPRYKIIEKRQSVAFWCNPISGHATLYWYQQILGQGPKLLIQFQNNGVVDDSQLPKDRFSAERLKGVDSTLKIQPAKLEDSAVYLCASSIFRRAGNTIYFGEGSWLTVV.

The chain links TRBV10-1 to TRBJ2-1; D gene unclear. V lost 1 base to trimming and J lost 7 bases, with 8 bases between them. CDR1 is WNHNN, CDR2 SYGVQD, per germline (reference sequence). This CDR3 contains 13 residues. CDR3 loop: CASSEYIGNEQFF. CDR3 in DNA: TGCGCCAGCAGTGAGTACATCGGGAATGAGCAGTTCTTC.